Shown below are 19 T cell receptor beta chains from a single sample sequenced in a study of T cell responses to AZD1222 COVID-19 vaccine. Clones were sequenced by immunoSEQ multiplex PCR, and TCRdb holds only the in-frame ones, with some missing. Of 65,000 to 80,000 clones listed, 90% are singletons. This sample comprised peripheral blood, obtained on day 0 of AZD1222 vaccination. The receptors shown here come from an adult in good health.

This chain connects TRBV30 to TRBJ2-1, with D perhaps TRBD2 (6 bases). This CDR3 has 16 residues. The V end was cut by 0 bases, the J end by 5 bases, with 17 bases between. Germline values: CDR1 GTSNPN, CDR2 SVGIG (reference sequence). CDR3: CAWSVWVAGSHNEQFF. The CDR3 DNA reads TGTGCCTGGAGTGTATGGGTGGCGGGATCCCACAATGAGCAGTTCTTC.

The rearrangement links TRBV19 to TRBJ1-4; maybe TRBD1 (6 bases). V was shortened by 9 bases and J by 7 bases, with 21 bases between the two germline ends. This CDR3 spans 15 amino acids. Germline lookup yields CDR1 LNHDA and CDR2 SQIVND (reference sequence). CDR3 sequence (DNA): TGTGCCAGATCAAATCAGGGGAGGGAAAGTGAAAAACTGTTTTTT. It yields the protein CARSNQGRESEKLFF.

The gene calls are TRBV30 and TRBJ1-3; the D gene is possibly TRBD1 (6 bases). V gave up 3 bases and J gave up 6 bases, with 18 bases separating them. The CDR3 contains 15 residues. In germline, CDR1 is GTSNPN, CDR2 SVGIG (reference sequence). The CDR3 sequence: CAWSSLTGLENTIYF. The CDR3 bases are TGTGCCTGGAGCTCCCTTACAGGGTTGGAAAACACCATATATTTT.

In DNA form, the CDR3 reads TGTGCCTGGAGTAAAGGGGGGACAGCACCCGAGCAGTACTTC. Translating it yields CAWSKGGTAPEQYF. The V and J genes are TRBV30 and TRBJ2-7, with D tentatively TRBD1 (7 bases). The germline gives CDR1 GTSNPN, CDR2 SVGIG (reference sequence). The germline V and J ends were trimmed by 2 bases and 6 bases, with 17 bases remaining between them. There are 14 residues in the CDR3.

The rearrangement joins TRBV7-9 to TRBJ2-3, with 7 nucleotides matching TRBD1. The CDR3 sequence is 15 residues long. Looked up from germline, CDR1 is SEHNR and CDR2 is FQNEAQ (reference sequence). Losses at the gene ends were 5 bases for V and 2 bases for J; bases not matched to a gene: 7. CDR3 in amino acids: CASSLRQGFTDTQYF. The DNA for the CDR3 is TGTGCCAGCAGCCTACGACAGGGTTTCACAGATACGCAGTATTTT.

The chain joins TRBV28 to TRBJ1-1; tentative D call: TRBD1 (5 bases). This CDR3 has 13 amino acids. Per germline, CDR1 MDHEN and CDR2 SYDVKM. Trimming stripped 6 bases from V and 5 bases from J, with 13 bases between. The CDR3: CASRKTDSTEAFF. The CDR3, as DNA: TGTGCCAGCAGGAAGACAGATTCAACTGAAGCTTTCTTT. The complete variable domain, with remaining parts taken from reference TRBV28 and TRBJ1-1, reads DVKVTQSSRYLVKRTGEKVFLECVQDMDHENMFWYRQDPGLGLRLIYFSYDVKMKEKGDIPEGYSVSREKKERFSLILESASTNQTSMYLCASRKTDSTEAFFGQGTRLTVV.

This chain links TRBV5-1 with TRBJ2-7; D possibly corresponds to TRBD1 (5 bases). V was cut by 3 bases and J by 7 bases, with 14 bases left in between. The CDR3 has 13 amino acids. CDR1 is SGHRS, CDR2 YFSETQ, per germline. Written as DNA, the CDR3 is TGCGCCAGCAGCTGGACGACAGAAGGGGAGCAGTACTTC. This sequence encodes CASSWTTEGEQYF.

This rearrangement joins TRBV2 to TRBJ1-2; perhaps TRBD1 as D (5 bases). Trimming took off 6 bases at V and 8 bases at J, with 10 bases between the two ends. Germline lookup yields CDR1 SNHLY and CDR2 FYNNEI. The CDR3 length is 11 residues. CDR3 coding DNA: TGTGCCAGCAGGGGGGTAGGCGGCTACACCTTC. Translation gives CASRGVGGYTF.

The chain has TRBV2 and TRBJ1-2, with D possibly matching TRBD1 (5 bases). The CDR3 consists of 12 residues. Germline assignment: CDR1 SNHLY and CDR2 FYNNEI. V was clipped by 6 bases and J by 6 bases, with 11 bases between them. The CDR3 DNA follows: TGTGCCAGCAGAGTCCAGGGAAATGGCTACACCTTC. As protein: CASRVQGNGYTF.

The chain couples TRBV24-1 to TRBJ1-5; no clear D gene. Germline V gene lookup returns CDR1 KGHDR and CDR2 SFDVKD. The CDR3 loop spans 12 amino acids. V gave up 4 bases and J gave up 3 bases, with 3 bases separating them. CDR3 amino acids: CATSDNNQPQHF. CDR3 in DNA: TGTGCCACCAGTGACAACAATCAGCCCCAGCATTTT.

The CDR3 DNA sequence: TGTGCCATCACCCCAGCGGGAGGAACCAATGAGCAGTTCTTC. It yields the protein CAITPAGGTNEQFF. The chain combines TRBV10-3 with TRBJ2-1, with 9 bases that match TRBD2. The CDR3 is 14 amino acids. Per germline, CDR1 ENHRY and CDR2 SYGVKD. V was pared by 7 bases and J by 6 bases, with 7 bases of the junction left unmatched.

J is TRBJ1-2 and V is TRBV24-1; D remains ambiguous. Trimming shortened V by 3 bases and J by 3 bases, and 7 bases separated the two germline ends. The CDR3 extends over 13 amino acids. Germline V lookup: CDR1 KGHDR, CDR2 SFDVKD. The CDR3 DNA follows: TGTGCCACCAGTGATAAGGTCGACTATGGCTACACCTTC. It translates to CATSDKVDYGYTF.

The chain links TRBV30 to TRBJ1-3, with 7 bases matching TRBD1. The CDR3 has 15 amino acids. The V gene's germline CDR1 is GTSNPN and CDR2 SVGIG (reference sequence). Trimming took 2 bases from V and 6 from J; bases not matched to a gene: 10. In DNA, the CDR3 is TGTGCCTGGAGTAGAGGTGAACAGGGGCTAAACACCATATATTTT. Translating gives CAWSRGEQGLNTIYF.

This sequence joins TRBV15 and TRBJ2-4; tentative D call: TRBD1 (6 bases). From germline, CDR1 is LNHNV and CDR2 YYDKDF (reference sequence). Deletions cut 2 bases from V and 4 bases from J, with 12 bases between. CDR3 length: 15 amino acids. This chain's CDR3 is CATSRQGTLKNIQYF. The CDR3 region has the DNA TGTGCCACCAGCAGACAAGGGACATTAAAAAACATTCAGTACTTC.

V usage is TRBV6-5 and J usage is TRBJ2-1; 7 bases are shared with TRBD1. This CDR3 region has 13 residues. The junction had 8 bases not matched to a gene; V was cut back by 8 bases and J by 7 bases. Germline V lookup: CDR1 MNHEY, CDR2 SVGAGI. CDR3 loop: CASYNKQGNEQFF. CDR3 in DNA: TGTGCCAGCTATAATAAACAGGGGAATGAGCAGTTCTTC.

The chain is built from TRBV6-5 and TRBJ1-1; D gene unclear. Germline lookup yields CDR1 MNHEY and CDR2 SVGAGI. The CDR3 contains 14 residues. Trimming removed 6 bases from V and 3 bases from J, with 14 bases in between. Here the CDR3 reads CASSRRVIYTEAFF. The CDR3 nucleotides are TGTGCCAGCAGCCGGCGCGTTATCTACACTGAAGCTTTCTTT.

The rearrangement joins TRBV6-5 to TRBJ1-3; 8 positions match TRBD1. The CDR3 spans 14 residues. The J segment lost 4 bases and the V segment lost 6 bases, leaving 5 bases of the junction unmatched. CDR1 and CDR2 (germline): MNHEY, SVGAGI. The chain's CDR3 is CASSPGQAGNTIYF. In nucleotides, the CDR3 is TGTGCCAGCAGCCCGGGACAGGCCGGAAACACCATATATTTT.

The rearrangement uses TRBV13 and TRBJ1-3; D uncertain. This CDR3 comprises 15 residues. The germline gives CDR1 PRHDT, CDR2 FYEKMQ (reference sequence). Trimming left V 2 bases short and J 0 bases short, with 8 bases between. The CDR3 sequence: CASSLYSVSGNTIYF. The CDR3 bases are TGTGCCAGCAGCTTATACTCGGTCTCTGGAAACACCATATATTTT.

The V and J genes are TRBV6-5 and TRBJ1-2; 7 nucleotides align to TRBD1. After removal of 11 bases from V and 1 base from J, the junction contained 13 bases not matched to a gene. This CDR3 is built from 15 residues. The V gene's germline CDR1 is MNHEY and CDR2 SVGAGI. The chain's CDR3 is CALRTGFGGNYGYTF. The CDR3 bases are TGTGCCCTTCGGACAGGTTTTGGGGGTAACTATGGCTACACCTTC.